Listed below are T cell receptor beta chains from one sample, sequenced in a study of tumor-infiltrating lymphocytes in localized non-small cell lung cancer. The data were produced by immunoSEQ multiplex PCR, yet TCRdb's version contains in-frame clones alone and is incomplete. The repertoire consists of about 13,000 clones, with 68% occurring once and the leading ten covering approximately 9%. Sequencing was done on a sample of uninvolved lung tissue not adjacent to the tumor. The receptors shown here come from a human donor with non-small cell lung cancer. Both conserved end residues are part of each CDR3. A D gene is named only where the DNA matches it firmly. Clone sizes are given selectively: once, few, many, or a class where the clone is expanded.

TRBV4-2	TRBJ2-4	NA	TRBD2	TGTGCCAGCAGCCTCCTGCCCAGGACTAGCGGGGTAGAACGTTCGAAAAACATTCAGTACTTC	CASSLLPRTSGVERSKNIQYF
TRBV7-2	TRBJ2-1	NA	NA	TGTGCCAGCAGTTTAGAGGGGGTCGCCTACAATGAGCAGTTCTTC	CASSLEGVAYNEQFF
TRBV9	TRBJ2-2	NA	TRBD1	TGTGCCAGCAGCGTCATACAGGGGGCGGACACCGGGGAGCTGTTTTTT	CASSVIQGADTGELFF
TRBV2	TRBJ2-2	NA	NA	TGTGCCAGCAGTCGCCGATGGCAACCGAACACCGGGGAGCTGTTTTTT	CASSRRWQPNTGELFF
TRBV7-2	TRBJ2-7	NA	NA	TGTGCCAGCAGACAGCGGGACAGCGCCTACGAGCAGTACTTC	CASRQRDSAYEQYF
TRBV5-1	TRBJ2-2	NA	TRBD1	TGCGCCAGCAGCTTGGATCACAGGGGCAACACCGGGGAGCTGTTTTTT	CASSLDHRGNTGELFF
TRBV6-4	TRBJ1-2	NA	TRBD1	TGTGCCAGCCGAGAGGGACAGGGGGATGGCTACACCTTC	CASREGQGDGYTF
TRBV28	TRBJ2-7	NA	TRBD2	TGTGCCAGCGGGACTAGTGCATTTAACGAGCAGTACTTC	CASGTSAFNEQYF
TRBV7-2	TRBJ1-1	NA	NA	TGTGCCAGCAGCTCACGCAGGGAGACTGAAGCTTTCTTT	CASSSRRETEAFF
TRBV7-2	TRBJ2-3	NA	NA	TGTGCCAGCAGCTTAGACCTGATGGAAGGGCGGGATACGCAGTATTTT	CASSLDLMEGRDTQYF
TRBV7-2	TRBJ2-7	NA	NA	TGTGCCAGCAGCTTAAACCCAGCAGGTTTAGCCTACGAGCAGTACTTC	CASSLNPAGLAYEQYF
TRBV4-3	TRBJ1-2	NA	NA	TGCGCCAGCAGCCAAGAACGGTATCTGCGGGGGAATACGGGCTACACCTTC	CASSQERYLRGNTGYTF
TRBV9	TRBJ2-5	few	NA	TGTGCCAGCAGCGGAGACACTGACCAGTACTTC	CASSGDTDQYF
TRBV30	TRBJ2-7	few	NA	TGTGCCTGGAGTGTACTCGGGGGGCGCGAGCAGTACTTC	CAWSVLGGREQYF
TRBV2	TRBJ1-5	medium-sized	NA	TGTGCCAGCAGTGTGGAGAGCAATCAGCCCCAGCATTTT	CASSVESNQPQHF
TRBV28	TRBJ1-5	NA	NA	TGTGCCAGCAACGAGAGGGCAGGGGAGGCTGCAGCGCATCAGCCCCAGCATTTT	CASNERAGEAAAHQPQHF
TRBV5-6	TRBJ2-3	NA	TRBD2	TGTGCCAGCAGCCCCGCACTAGCGGGTGGGGATACGCAGTATTTT	CASSPALAGGDTQYF
TRBV28	TRBJ2-1	NA	TRBD2	TGTGCCAGCAGTTTAACTAGCGGGAGCCTTTACAATGAGCAGTTCTTC	CASSLTSGSLYNEQFF
TRBV6-6	TRBJ2-1	NA	NA	TGTGCCAGCACCCCCGAGGGCGCCTACAATGAGCAGTTCTTC	CASTPEGAYNEQFF
TRBV5-6	TRBJ1-1	NA	TRBD1	TGTGCCAGCAGCAGGACAGGGGAGTACACTGAAGCTTTCTTT	CASSRTGEYTEAFF
TRBV6-1	TRBJ1-4	NA	NA	TGTGCCAGCAGTGAAGCCCGGGATTTAGGGGCTAATGAAAAACTGTTTTTT	CASSEARDLGANEKLFF
TRBV6-1	TRBJ2-7	NA	NA	TGTGCCAGCAGTGAAGCCGGGACAAGAACCTACGAGCAGTACTTC	CASSEAGTRTYEQYF
TRBV27	TRBJ1-3	few	TRBD1	TGTGCCAGCAGTCGGACAGGCCTGAGCTCTGGAAACACCATATATTTT	CASSRTGLSSGNTIYF
TRBV19	TRBJ2-1	NA	NA	TGTGCCAGTAGTATGCAGGCCTACAATGAGCAGTTCTTC	CASSMQAYNEQFF
TRBV2	TRBJ1-3	NA	NA	TGTGCCAGCAGTGAATCCGGAAACACCATATATTTT	CASSESGNTIYF
TRBV27	TRBJ1-1	NA	NA	TGTGCCAGCAGTGCTCGACCCAGGGGAAACACTGAAGCTTTCTTT	CASSARPRGNTEAFF
TRBV13	TRBJ1-2	NA	TRBD1	TGTGCCAGCAGCTTAGGCCCAGGGGGGTATGGCTACACCTTC	CASSLGPGGYGYTF
TRBV5-6	TRBJ1-6	NA	NA	TGTGCCAGCAGCCCCGGGAGCTTGGCCGCCGATAATTCACCCCTCCACTTT	CASSPGSLAADNSPLHF
TRBV4-3	TRBJ1-2	NA	NA	TGCGCCAGCAGCCAATACAGCGGACAAGATTTCTATGGCTACACCTTC	CASSQYSGQDFYGYTF
TRBV14	TRBJ2-1	NA	TRBD1	TGTGCCAGCAGCCAAGAAGAACCAGACAGGGGAAAAGATGAGCAGTTCTTC	CASSQEEPDRGKDEQFF
TRBV5-5	TRBJ1-2	NA	TRBD1	TGTGCCAGCAGCTGGACAGGGGGGGAGAAAGGCTACACCTTC	CASSWTGGEKGYTF
TRBV19	TRBJ2-2	NA	NA	TGTGCCAGTAGTCGGGTGGCCGGGGAGCTGTTTTTT	CASSRVAGELFF
TRBV5-1	TRBJ1-3	NA	NA	TGCGCCAGCAGTCTCGGTTCTAGGGGCTCTGGAAACACCATATATTTT	CASSLGSRGSGNTIYF
TRBV6-4	TRBJ2-2	few	TRBD1	TGTGCCAGCAGTGGGACAGGGGAGACCGGGGAGCTGTTTTTT	CASSGTGETGELFF
TRBV29-1	TRBJ1-2	NA	TRBD1	TGCAGCGTTCTTGACACAGGGGGGAACTATGGCTACACCTTC	CSVLDTGGNYGYTF
TRBV28	TRBJ2-1	NA	NA	TGTGCCAGCAGTTGGGGGGGCGGGAGCCCCCACAATGAGCAGTTCTTC	CASSWGGGSPHNEQFF
TRBV19	TRBJ2-4	once	NA	TGTGCCAGTAGTATAGATATGAGACAGGCGGGCAAAAACATTCAGTACTTC	CASSIDMRQAGKNIQYF
TRBV28	TRBJ2-7	NA	NA	TGTGCCAGCAGGAGGGGGGGCGGCAGCTACGAGCAGTACTTC	CASRRGGGSYEQYF
TRBV14	TRBJ2-7	few	NA	TGTGCCAGCAGCCAAATCCCAGGGAGCTCCTACGAGCAGTACTTC	CASSQIPGSSYEQYF
TRBV6-5	TRBJ1-2	few	NA	TGTGCCAGCAGTTACCGATCAGGGGACGGCTACACCTTC	CASSYRSGDGYTF
TRBV6-6	TRBJ2-7	few	NA	TGTGCCAGCAGTTACTCCGGTGACTTGTCCTACGAGCAGTACTTC	CASSYSGDLSYEQYF
TRBV10-3	TRBJ1-2	NA	NA	TGTGCCATCAGTGAGGCCGCGTCCCGCTACACCTTC	CAISEAASRYTF
TRBV27	TRBJ2-3	NA	TRBD2	TGTGCCAGCACGGAACTAGCGGGAGGTAAAGATACGCAGTATTTT	CASTELAGGKDTQYF